Below, 9 T cell receptor beta chains from the same sample are listed, as sequenced in a study of CD8+CD57+ T cells in acquired aplastic anemia. Genomic DNA, the template, was used for profiling of the TCR beta VDJ and CDR3. TCRdb independently ran MiXCR on the reads; one entry per CDR3 protein. The sample has approximately 170,000 distinct CDR3 sequences, roughly half seen once. Sequenced: sorted CD4+, CD8+, or CD8+CD57+ T cells (not recorded which) from PBMCs. These receptors were obtained from a human donor in good health, serving as a control.

This clonotype was seen repeatedly, ten times or more. The rearrangement links TRBV5-1 to TRBJ1-6; 10 nucleotides match TRBD1. V was pared by 7 bases and J by 4 bases, with 5 bases of the junction left unmatched. The germline V gene has CDR1 SGHRS and CDR2 YFSETQ. This CDR3 is 15 amino acids long. CDR3 in amino acids: CASATGGFYNSPLHF. The CDR3 DNA reads TGCGCCAGCGCGACAGGGGGCTTTTATAATTCACCCCTCCACTTT.

A note on this clonotype: A read error is likely, as this CDR3 ends without the conserved phenylalanine or tryptophan. Because the CDR3's place on the DNA is in doubt, the DNA is left out and the CDR3 is given as listed by TCRdb. The chain couples TRBV7-8 to TRBJ2-2. 14 amino acids form the CDR3, both terminal residues included. Germline assignment: CDR1 SGHVS and CDR2 FQNEAQ. The CDR3 reads CASSPSGEHRGAVV.

This clonotype was picked up many times. The V and J genes are TRBV19 and TRBJ2-1; no clear D gene. Germline V gene data show CDR1 as LNHDA and CDR2 as SQIVND (reference sequence). The V end lost 5 bases, the J end lost 5 bases, and 13 bases lay between the germline ends. There are 14 residues in the CDR3. This CDR3 is CASSWLVGDNEQFF. DNA for the CDR3: TGTGCCAGTAGTTGGCTGGTTGGGGACAATGAGCAGTTCTTC.

Note on this clonotype: The junction does not match germline at one end; this may be a read error. V and J are TRBV10-3 and TRBJ2-5; D gene unclear. This CDR3 region has 8 residues. CDR1 is ENHRY and CDR2 is SYGVKD in the germline V gene. CDR3 protein: CAIKRSLF. The CDR3 DNA reads TGTGCCATCAAACGGTCCCTCTTC.

The chain combines TRBV12-3 or TRBV12-4 with TRBJ2-5; D might be TRBD1 (6 bases). V lost 5 bases and J lost 5, with 12 bases in between. CDR3 length: 13 residues. The CDR3, as DNA: TGTGCCAGCAGTCCCGGACAGAAGGAGACCCAGTACTTC. Translated: CASSPGQKETQYF.

V gene TRBV9 combines with J gene TRBJ2-2, with D perhaps TRBD1 or TRBD2 (5 bases each). The CDR3 runs to 16 residues. Deletions cut 3 bases from V and 1 base from J, with 13 bases between. CDR1 SGDLS and CDR2 YYNGEE come from the germline V gene. CDR3 sequence: CASSDGGSLNTGELFF. Here the CDR3 DNA reads TGTGCCAGCAGCGATGGGGGAAGTTTGAACACCGGGGAGCTGTTTTTT. Full variable domain (missing parts from reference TRBV9 and TRBJ2-2): DSGVTQTPKHLITATGQRVTLRCSPRSGDLSVYWYQQSLDQGLQFLIQYYNGEERAKGNILERFSAQQFPDLHSELNLSSLELGDSALYFCASSDGGSLNTGELFFGEGSRLTVL.

This clonotype has a handful of counts. This chain joins TRBV9 and TRBJ2-7; TRBD2 is a possible D gene (6 bases). The CDR3 is 14 residues long. V gave up 3 bases and J gave up 0 bases, with 10 bases separating them. Germline V gene sequence: CDR1 SGDLS, CDR2 YYNGEE. CDR3 in amino acids: CASSDRGGSYEQYF. CDR3 DNA sequence: TGTGCCAGCAGCGACCGGGGAGGCTCCTACGAGCAGTACTTC.

A single count supports this clonotype. V and J are TRBV6-5 and TRBJ2-7; the D gene is possibly TRBD2 (6 bases). V was cut by 7 bases and J by 7 bases, with 14 bases left in between. The germline V gene has CDR1 MNHEY and CDR2 SVGAGI. The CDR3 spans 12 residues. CDR3 coding DNA: TGTGCCAGCAACACGGCCGGGGGAGAGCAGTACTTC. Translating it yields CASNTAGGEQYF.

The table lists this clonotype with many counts. The V call is TRBV9, the J call TRBJ1-6; the D is unclear. The CDR3 consists of 13 residues. The V gene lost 6 bases and the J gene lost 10 bases, with 14 bases spanning the gap. The germline V gene has CDR1 SGDLS and CDR2 YYNGEE. CDR3 loop: CASNEASRSPLHF. DNA for the CDR3: TGTGCCAGCAACGAAGCCAGTAGGTCACCCCTCCACTTT.